This entry concerns a single T cell receptor (beta chain). Its antigen remains unknown. This sample was included in a study of immune heterogeneity within non-small cell lung tumors. Background on the study: The composition of the tumors was 4 squamous cell carcinomas, 10 non-squamous carcinomas and 1 not otherwise specified. Study results and limitations: Significant yet moderate, the positive correlation between local T-cell clonality and local tumor mutational burden reached an R of roughly 0.31. Each patient largely had their own distinct set of high-frequency T-cell receptor beta clonotypes. Identical dominant CDR3 beta clonotypes showed recurrence across tumor sites within a patient, and site-unique high-frequency clones were also present.

Trimming removed 6 bases from V and 7 bases from J, with 22 bases in between. Germline CDR1 is SGHRS and CDR2 is YFSETQ. This CDR3 region has 16 residues. For the TCR beta CDR3, multiplex PCR with 32 V and 13 J primers performed the amplification. TCRdb re-called the multiplex PCR reads with MiXCR, one entry per CDR3 protein. The sample includes some 15,000 distinct CDR3 sequences, approximately 30% of them seen just once. Genomic DNA extracted from bulk tumor tissue served as template. A total of about 0.6 ug was used per sample. Several biopsies were collected from each primary tumor during surgery. They were spaced as far apart as possible within the tumor mass. Curative surgical treatment was performed in patients who had newly diagnosed, untreated non-small cell lung cancer.

Sequencing was carried out using lung tumor tissue. The TCR sequence derives from a woman between 50 and 59 years old with non-small cell lung cancer. This rearrangement joins TRBV5-1 to TRBJ1-4; no clear D. CDR3 in amino acids: CASTRHSAEKGEKLFF. DNA for the CDR3: TGCGCCAGCACCAGACATAGCGCGGAGAAGGGTGAAAAACTGTTTTTT.